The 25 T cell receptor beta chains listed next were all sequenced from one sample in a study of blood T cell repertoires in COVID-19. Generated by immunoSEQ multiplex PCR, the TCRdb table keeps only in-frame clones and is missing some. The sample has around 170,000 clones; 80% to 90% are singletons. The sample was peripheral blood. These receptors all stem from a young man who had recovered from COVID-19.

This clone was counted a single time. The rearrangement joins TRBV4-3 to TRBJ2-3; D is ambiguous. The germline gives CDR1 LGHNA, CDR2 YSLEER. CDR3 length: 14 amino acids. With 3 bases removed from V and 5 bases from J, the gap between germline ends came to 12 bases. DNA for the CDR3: TGCGCCAGCAGCCAGGCCTGGTCGGGAGATACGCAGTATTTT. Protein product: CASSQAWSGDTQYF.

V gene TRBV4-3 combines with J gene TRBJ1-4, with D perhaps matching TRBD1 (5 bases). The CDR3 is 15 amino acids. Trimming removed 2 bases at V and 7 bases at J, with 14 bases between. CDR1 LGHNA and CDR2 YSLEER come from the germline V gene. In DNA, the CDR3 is TGCGCCAGCAGCCAACTCAGGGATTTTAGTGAAAAACTGTTTTTT. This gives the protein CASSQLRDFSEKLFF.

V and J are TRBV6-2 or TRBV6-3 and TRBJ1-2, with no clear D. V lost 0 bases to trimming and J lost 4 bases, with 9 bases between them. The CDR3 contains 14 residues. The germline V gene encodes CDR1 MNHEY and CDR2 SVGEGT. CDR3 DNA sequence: TGTGCCAGCAGTTACTCGTTCCACGGCTATGGCTACACCTTC. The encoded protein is CASSYSFHGYGYTF.

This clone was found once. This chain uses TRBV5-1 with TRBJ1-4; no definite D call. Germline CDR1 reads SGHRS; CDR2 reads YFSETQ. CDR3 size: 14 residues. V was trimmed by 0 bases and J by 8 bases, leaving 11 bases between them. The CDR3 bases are TGCGCCAGCAGCTTGGGACAATCGGGGGAAAAACTGTTTTTT. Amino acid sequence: CASSLGQSGEKLFF.

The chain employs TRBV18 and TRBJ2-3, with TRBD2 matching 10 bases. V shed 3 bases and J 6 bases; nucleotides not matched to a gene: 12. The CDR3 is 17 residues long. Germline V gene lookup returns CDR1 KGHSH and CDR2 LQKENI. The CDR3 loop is CASSPFGLAESMDTQYF. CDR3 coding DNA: TGTGCCAGCTCACCGTTCGGACTAGCGGAAAGCATGGATACGCAGTATTTT.

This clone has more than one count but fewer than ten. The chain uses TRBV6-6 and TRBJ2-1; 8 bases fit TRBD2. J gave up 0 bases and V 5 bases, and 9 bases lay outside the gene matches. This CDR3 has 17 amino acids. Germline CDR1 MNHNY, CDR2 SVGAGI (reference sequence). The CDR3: CASSPLGGESSYNEQFF. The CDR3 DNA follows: TGTGCCAGCAGTCCCCTCGGGGGGGAGAGCTCCTACAATGAGCAGTTCTTC.

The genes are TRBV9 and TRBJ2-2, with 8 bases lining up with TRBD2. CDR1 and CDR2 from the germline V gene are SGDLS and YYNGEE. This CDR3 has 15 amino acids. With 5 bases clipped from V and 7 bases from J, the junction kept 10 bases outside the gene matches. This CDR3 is CASSPIHSGNGELFF. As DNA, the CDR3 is TGTGCCAGCAGTCCTATTCATAGCGGGAACGGGGAGCTGTTTTTT.

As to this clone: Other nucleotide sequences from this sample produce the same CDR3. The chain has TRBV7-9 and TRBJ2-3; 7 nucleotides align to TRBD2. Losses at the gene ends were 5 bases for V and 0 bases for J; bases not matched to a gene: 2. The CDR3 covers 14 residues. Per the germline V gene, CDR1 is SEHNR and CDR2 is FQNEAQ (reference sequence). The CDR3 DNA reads TGTGCCAGCAGCCCTAGCGGAAGCACAGATACGCAGTATTTT. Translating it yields CASSPSGSTDTQYF.

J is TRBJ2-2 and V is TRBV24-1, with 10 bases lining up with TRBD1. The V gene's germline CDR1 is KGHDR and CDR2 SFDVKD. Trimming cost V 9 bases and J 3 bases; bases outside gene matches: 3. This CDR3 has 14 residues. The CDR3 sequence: CATRQGAYTGELFF. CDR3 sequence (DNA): TGTGCCACCCGACAGGGGGCTTACACCGGGGAGCTGTTTTTT.

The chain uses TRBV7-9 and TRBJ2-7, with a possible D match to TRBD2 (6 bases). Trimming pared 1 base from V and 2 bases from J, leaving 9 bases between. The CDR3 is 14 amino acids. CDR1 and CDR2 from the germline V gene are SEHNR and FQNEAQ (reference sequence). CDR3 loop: CASSLDGGPYEQYF. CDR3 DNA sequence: TGTGCCAGCAGCTTAGACGGGGGTCCCTACGAGCAGTACTTC.

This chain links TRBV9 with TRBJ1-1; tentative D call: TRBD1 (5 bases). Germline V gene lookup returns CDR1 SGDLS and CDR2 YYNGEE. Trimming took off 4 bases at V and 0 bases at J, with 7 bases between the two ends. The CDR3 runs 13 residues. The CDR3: CASSPTVNTEAFF. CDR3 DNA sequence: TGTGCCAGCAGCCCGACAGTGAACACTGAAGCTTTCTTT.

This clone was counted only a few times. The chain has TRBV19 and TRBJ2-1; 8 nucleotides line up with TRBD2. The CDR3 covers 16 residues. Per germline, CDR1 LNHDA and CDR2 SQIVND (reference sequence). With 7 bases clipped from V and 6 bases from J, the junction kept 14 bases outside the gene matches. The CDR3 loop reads CASTPQKAGVGNEQFF. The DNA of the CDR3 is TGTGCCAGTACACCCCAAAAAGCGGGAGTAGGCAATGAGCAGTTCTTC.

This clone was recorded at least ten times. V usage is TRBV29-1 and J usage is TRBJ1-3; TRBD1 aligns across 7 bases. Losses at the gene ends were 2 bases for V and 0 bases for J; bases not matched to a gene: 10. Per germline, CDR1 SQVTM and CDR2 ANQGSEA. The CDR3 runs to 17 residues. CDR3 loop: CSVETGGQQSSGNTIYF. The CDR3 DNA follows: TGCAGCGTTGAAACTGGGGGACAGCAAAGCTCTGGAAACACCATATATTTT. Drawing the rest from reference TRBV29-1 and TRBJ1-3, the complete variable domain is SAVISQKPSRDICQRGTSLTIQCQVDSQVTMMFWYRQQPGQSLTLIATANQGSEATYESGFVIDKFPISRPNLTFSTLTVSNMSPEDSSIYLCSVETGGQQSSGNTIYFGEGSWLTVV.

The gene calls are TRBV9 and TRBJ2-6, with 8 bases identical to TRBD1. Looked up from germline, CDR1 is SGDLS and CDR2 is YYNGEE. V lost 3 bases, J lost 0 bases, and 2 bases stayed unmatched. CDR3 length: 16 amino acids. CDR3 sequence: CASSDRGSSGANVLTF. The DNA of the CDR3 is TGTGCCAGCAGCGACAGGGGGTCCTCTGGGGCCAACGTCCTGACTTTC.

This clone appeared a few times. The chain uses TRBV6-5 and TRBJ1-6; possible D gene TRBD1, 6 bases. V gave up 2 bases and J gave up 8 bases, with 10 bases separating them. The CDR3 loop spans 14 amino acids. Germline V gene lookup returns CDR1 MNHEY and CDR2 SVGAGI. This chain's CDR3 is CASSYDQGYSPLHF. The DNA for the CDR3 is TGTGCCAGCAGTTACGACCAGGGGTATTCACCCCTCCACTTT.

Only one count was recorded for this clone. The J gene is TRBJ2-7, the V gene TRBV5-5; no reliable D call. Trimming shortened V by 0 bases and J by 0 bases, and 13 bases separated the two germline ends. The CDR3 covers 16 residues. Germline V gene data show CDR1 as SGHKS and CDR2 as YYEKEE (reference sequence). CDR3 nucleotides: TGTGCCAGCAGCTTGGGTCTGGCAGGCACCTCCTACGAGCAGTACTTC. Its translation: CASSLGLAGTSYEQYF.

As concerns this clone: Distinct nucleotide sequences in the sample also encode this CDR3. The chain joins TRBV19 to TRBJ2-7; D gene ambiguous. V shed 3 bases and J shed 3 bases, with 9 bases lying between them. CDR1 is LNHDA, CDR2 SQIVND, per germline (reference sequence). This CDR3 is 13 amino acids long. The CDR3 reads CASSIGSGYEQYF. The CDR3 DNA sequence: TGTGCCAGTAGTATCGGTTCGGGCTACGAGCAGTACTTC.

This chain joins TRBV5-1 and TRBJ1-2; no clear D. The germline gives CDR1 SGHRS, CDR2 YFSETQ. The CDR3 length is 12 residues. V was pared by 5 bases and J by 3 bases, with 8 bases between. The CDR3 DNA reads TGCGCCAGCAGTACGGGATACTATGGCTACACCTTC. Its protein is CASSTGYYGYTF.

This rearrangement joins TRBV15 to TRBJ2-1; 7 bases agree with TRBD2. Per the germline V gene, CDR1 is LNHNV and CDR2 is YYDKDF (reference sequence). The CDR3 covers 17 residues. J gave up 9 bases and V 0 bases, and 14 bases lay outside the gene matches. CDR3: CATSRDSIGAGVVEQFF. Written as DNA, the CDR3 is TGTGCCACCAGCAGAGACTCAATCGGGGCGGGAGTGGTTGAGCAGTTCTTC.

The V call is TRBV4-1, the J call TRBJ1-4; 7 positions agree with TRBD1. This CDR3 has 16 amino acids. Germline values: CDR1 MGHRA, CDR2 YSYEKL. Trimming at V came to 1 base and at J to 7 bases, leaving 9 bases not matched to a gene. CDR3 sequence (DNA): TGCGCCAGCAGCCAAGTCGCGACAGGGCTGGGTGAAAAACTGTTTTTT. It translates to CASSQVATGLGEKLFF.

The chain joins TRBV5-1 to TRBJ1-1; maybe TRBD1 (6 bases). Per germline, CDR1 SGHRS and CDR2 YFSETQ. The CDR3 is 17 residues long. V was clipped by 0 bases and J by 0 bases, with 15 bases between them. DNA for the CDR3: TGCGCCAGCAGCTTGGGTAGCCAGGGGCTAATGAACACTGAAGCTTTCTTT. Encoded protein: CASSLGSQGLMNTEAFF.

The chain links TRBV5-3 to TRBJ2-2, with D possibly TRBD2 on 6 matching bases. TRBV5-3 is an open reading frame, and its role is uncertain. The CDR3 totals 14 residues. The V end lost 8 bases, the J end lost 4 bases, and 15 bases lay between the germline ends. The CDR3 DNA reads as TGTGCCAGGGGAGGAAGGACCTCCACCGGGGAGCTGTTTTTT. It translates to CARGGRTSTGELFF.

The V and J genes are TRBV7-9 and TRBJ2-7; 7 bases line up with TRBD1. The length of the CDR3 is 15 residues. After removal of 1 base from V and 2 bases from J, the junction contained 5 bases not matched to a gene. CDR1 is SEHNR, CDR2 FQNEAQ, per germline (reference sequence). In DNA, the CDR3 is TGTGCCAGCAGCTTAGTCGAGGGGGCAACCTACGAGCAGTACTTC. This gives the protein CASSLVEGATYEQYF.

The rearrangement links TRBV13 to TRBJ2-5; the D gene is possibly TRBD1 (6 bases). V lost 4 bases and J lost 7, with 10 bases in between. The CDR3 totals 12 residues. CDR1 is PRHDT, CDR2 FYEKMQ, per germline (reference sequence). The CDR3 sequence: CASSSRGGTQYF. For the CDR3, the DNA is TGTGCCAGCAGCTCCAGGGGCGGGACCCAGTACTTC.

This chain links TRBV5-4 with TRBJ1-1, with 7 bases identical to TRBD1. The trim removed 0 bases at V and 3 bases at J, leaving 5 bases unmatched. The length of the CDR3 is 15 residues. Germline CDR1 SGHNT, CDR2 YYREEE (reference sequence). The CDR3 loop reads CASSLGAQGDTEAFF. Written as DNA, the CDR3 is TGTGCCAGCAGCTTGGGGGCCCAGGGGGACACTGAAGCTTTCTTT.